One and the same sample provided the 14 T cell receptor beta chains below, sequenced in a study of blood T cell repertoires in COVID-19. Clones were sequenced by immunoSEQ multiplex PCR, and TCRdb holds only the in-frame ones, with some missing. This table has about 250,000 clones, roughly four fifths appearing once. The sample taken for sequencing was peripheral blood. The receptors originated from a woman in her seventies with acute or convalescent COVID-19.

The rearrangement joins TRBV3-1 (or the pseudogene TRBV3-2) to TRBJ1-1; no reliable D call. There are 13 residues in the CDR3. Trimming pared 4 bases from V and 6 bases from J, leaving 12 bases between. Germline CDR1 is LGHDT and CDR2 is YNNKEL (reference sequence). CDR3 DNA: TGTGCCAGCAGCCCTCATAGCGGGTCTGAAGCTTTCTTT. This translates into CASSPHSGSEAFF.

The CDR3 coding sequence is TGTGCCAGCAGCCAAGGGCGGGGGACTGCAAAGCTCGGCTACACCTTC. This gives the protein CASSQGRGTAKLGYTF. The rearrangement uses TRBV14 and TRBJ1-2; tentatively, D is TRBD1 (5 bases). The V end was cut by 1 base, the J end by 8 bases, with 20 bases between. The CDR3 is 16 residues long. CDR1 is SGHDN, CDR2 FVKESK, per germline. Based on the CDR3 plus reference TRBV14 and TRBJ1-2, the full variable domain is EAGVTQFPSHSVIEKGQTVTLRCDPISGHDNLYWYRRVMGKEIKFLLHFVKESKQDESGMPNNRFLAERTGGTYSTLKVQPAELEDSGVYFCASSQGRGTAKLGYTFGSGTRLTVV.

This clone was seen only a few times. The J gene is TRBJ1-1, the V gene TRBV7-9; perhaps TRBD1 as D (5 bases). Germline-derived CDR1 and CDR2 are SEHNR and FQNEAQ (reference sequence). The CDR3 totals 14 residues. V gave up 3 bases and J gave up 4 bases, with 12 bases separating them. CDR3 bases: TGTGCCAGCAGCTTCCGGGGACTCGGCACTGAAGCTTTCTTT. Residues: CASSFRGLGTEAFF. Drawing the rest from reference TRBV7-9 and TRBJ1-1, the complete variable domain is DTGVSQNPRHKITKRGQNVTFRCDPISEHNRLYWYRQTLGQGPEFLTYFQNEAQLEKSRLLSDRFSAERPKGSFSTLEIQRTEQGDSAMYLCASSFRGLGTEAFFGQGTRLTVV.

The rearrangement joins TRBV19 to TRBJ1-5; D is possibly TRBD1 (6 bases). Germline CDR1 LNHDA, CDR2 SQIVND (reference sequence). V lost 0 bases, J lost 7 bases, and 19 bases lay in between. The CDR3 contains 17 residues. CDR3 in DNA: TGTGCCAGTAGTATAGATTTTTCTACAGGGTTTTTGCAGCCCCAGCATTTT. This gives the protein CASSIDFSTGFLQPQHF.

The V gene is TRBV5-1, the J gene TRBJ1-3; TRBD1 matches at 8 bases. CDR3 length: 15 amino acids. Trimming cost V 1 base and J 4 bases; bases outside gene matches: 4. Germline CDR1 SGHRS, CDR2 YFSETQ. CDR3 in amino acids: CASSLQGATGNTIYF. In nucleotides, the CDR3 is TGCGCCAGCAGCTTGCAGGGGGCAACAGGAAACACCATATATTTT.

V usage is TRBV3-1 (or the pseudogene TRBV3-2) and J usage is TRBJ1-2, with 8 bases lining up with TRBD1. Looked up from germline, CDR1 is LGHDT and CDR2 is YNNKEL (reference sequence). Unmatched junction bases numbered 3, after V lost 7 bases and J lost 8 bases. The CDR3 loop spans 11 amino acids. The DNA of the CDR3 is TGTGCCAGCACCCAGGGGGCCGGCTACACCTTC. Translating it yields CASTQGAGYTF.

In this sample, this clone turned up a few times. The chain couples TRBV28 to TRBJ1-3, with 10 positions matching TRBD1. The CDR3 sequence is 15 residues long. The V and J ends lost 5 bases and 5 bases, in that order; junction bases with no gene match: 6. The germline gives CDR1 MDHEN, CDR2 SYDVKM. CDR3 bases: TGTGCCAGCAGTACGGGACAGGGGAATAGAAACACCATATATTTT. Protein sequence: CASSTGQGNRNTIYF.

The gene calls are TRBV5-1 and TRBJ2-1; tentative D call: TRBD2 (5 bases). With 0 bases removed from V and 8 bases from J, the gap between germline ends came to 15 bases. CDR1 and CDR2 from the germline V gene are SGHRS and YFSETQ. This CDR3 has 15 amino acids. Here the CDR3 DNA reads TGCGCCAGCAGCTTGGTATCAGTAGCGATGGATGAGCAGTTCTTC. This codes for CASSLVSVAMDEQFF. Looking up the rest from reference TRBV5-1 and TRBJ2-1 gives the full variable domain: KAGVTQTPRYLIKTRGQQVTLSCSPISGHRSVSWYQQTPGQGLQFLFEYFSETQRNKGNFPGRFSGRQFSNSRSEMNVSTLELGDSALYLCASSLVSVAMDEQFFGPGTRLTVL.

CDR3 in DNA: TGTGCCAGCAGTCCTTCCCGACAGGGGGCACCCGTTTCCTATAATTCACCCCTCCACTTT. It codes for CASSPSRQGAPVSYNSPLHF. This rearrangement joins TRBV27 to TRBJ1-6; 10 bases line up with TRBD1. J gave up 1 base and V 5 bases, and 14 bases lay outside the gene matches. The CDR3 runs 20 residues. In germline, CDR1 is MNHEY, CDR2 SMNVEV (reference sequence).

This chain connects TRBV6-5 to TRBJ1-2; no firm D call. Per germline, CDR1 MNHEY and CDR2 SVGAGI. The CDR3 sequence is 13 residues long. V lost 7 bases and J 2 bases, leaving 11 bases between the germline ends. The DNA of the CDR3 is TGTGCCAGCATAGAGCAACTGAACTATGGCTACACCTTC. This translates into CASIEQLNYGYTF.

This clone showed up just a few times. The rearrangement uses TRBV2 and TRBJ1-1; 9 positions agree with TRBD1. J was trimmed by 5 bases and V by 6 bases; bases with no gene match: 7. The CDR3 totals 14 residues. Germline V gene sequence: CDR1 SNHLY, CDR2 FYNNEI. CDR3 nucleotides: TGTGCCAGCAGCTACGGGACAGGGAAAACTGAAGCTTTCTTT. Residues: CASSYGTGKTEAFF.

For this clone: The junction departs from germline at one end; a sequencing error may be responsible. The V and J genes are TRBV19 and TRBJ1-5; D is perhaps TRBD1 (6 bases). CDR1 is LNHDA and CDR2 is SQIVND in the germline V gene (reference sequence). This CDR3 is built from 15 residues. CDR3 residues: CANSSVQGLNQPQHF. The CDR3, as DNA: TGTGCCAATAGTTCTGTACAGGGTCTAAATCAGCCCCAGCATTTT.

This sequence joins TRBV19 and TRBJ1-1, with D unresolved. The CDR3 consists of 14 residues. Looked up from germline, CDR1 is LNHDA and CDR2 is SQIVND (reference sequence). Trimming took 1 base from V and 3 from J, leaving 9 bases between them. For the CDR3, the DNA is TGTGCCAGTAGTATAGTTCATCGGGACACTGAAGCTTTCTTT. This codes for CASSIVHRDTEAFF.

This clone appeared a few times. J is TRBJ2-2 and V is TRBV24-1, with 7 bases aligning to TRBD2. The CDR3 has 13 residues. Per the germline V gene, CDR1 is KGHDR and CDR2 is SFDVKD. With 6 bases clipped from V and 5 bases from J, the junction kept 2 bases outside the gene matches. The CDR3 nucleotides are TGTGCCACCAGTTGGGGGGGAACCGGGGAGCTGTTTTTT. Protein product: CATSWGGTGELFF.